Listed below are T cell receptor beta chains from one sample, sequenced in a study of blood T cell repertoires in COVID-19. Using immunoSEQ multiplex PCR, the repertoire was profiled, and TCRdb retains in-frame clones only, with some absent. The table has some 100,000 clones, 85% seen once. The sequencing input was peripheral blood. The receptor source for this set is a woman aged 70-85 years with active or convalescent COVID-19. Both conserved end residues are part of each CDR3. A D gene is named only where the DNA matches it firmly. Some rows have no size entry. The others give once, few or many, or a class for an expanded clone.

j_gene: TRBJ2-1; v_gene: TRBV28; abundance: -; d_gene: -; CDR3aa: CASSTLSVYNEQFF; CDR3nt: TGTGCCAGCAGTACCCTCAGCGTATACAATGAGCAGTTCTTC
j_gene: TRBJ1-2; v_gene: TRBV7-2; abundance: -; d_gene: -; CDR3aa: CASSPTGTLSYGYTF; CDR3nt: TGTGCCAGCAGCCCCACAGGGACGCTAAGCTATGGCTACACCTTC
j_gene: TRBJ1-2; v_gene: TRBV5-1; abundance: once; d_gene: TRBD1; CDR3aa: CASSRGQVDYGYTF; CDR3nt: TGCGCCAGCAGCAGGGGACAGGTGGACTATGGCTACACCTTC
j_gene: TRBJ2-2; v_gene: TRBV27; abundance: -; d_gene: -; CDR3aa: CASSYGGNTGELFF; CDR3nt: TGTGCCAGCAGTTACGGGGGAAACACCGGGGAGCTGTTTTTT
j_gene: TRBJ2-3; v_gene: TRBV19; abundance: -; d_gene: TRBD1; CDR3aa: CASGDRTTDTQYF; CDR3nt: TGTGCCAGTGGGGACAGGACCACAGATACGCAGTATTTT
j_gene: TRBJ2-7; v_gene: TRBV3-1/TRBV3-2; abundance: -; d_gene: TRBD2; CDR3aa: CASSHGGEGEQYF; CDR3nt: TGTGCCAGCAGCCATGGGGGGGAGGGGGAGCAGTACTTC
j_gene: TRBJ2-7; v_gene: TRBV28; abundance: -; d_gene: TRBD2; CDR3aa: CASSFVFGGEMSEQYF; CDR3nt: TGTGCCAGCAGTTTTGTATTCGGGGGGGAGATGTCCGAGCAGTACTTC
j_gene: TRBJ1-4; v_gene: TRBV19; abundance: -; d_gene: TRBD1; CDR3aa: CASNQARGRFSATNEKLFF; CDR3nt: TGTGCCAGTAACCAAGCCAGGGGGCGGTTTTCCGCAACTAATGAAAAACTGTTTTTT
j_gene: TRBJ2-1; v_gene: TRBV28; abundance: -; d_gene: TRBD2; CDR3aa: CASSLLPSGSFEQFF; CDR3nt: TGTGCCAGCAGTTTATTGCCTAGCGGGAGTTTTGAGCAGTTCTTC
j_gene: TRBJ2-7; v_gene: TRBV9; abundance: -; d_gene: -; CDR3aa: CASSVEPFARYEQYF; CDR3nt: TGTGCCAGCAGCGTAGAGCCCTTTGCACGGTACGAGCAGTACTTC
j_gene: TRBJ1-5; v_gene: TRBV28; abundance: -; d_gene: -; CDR3aa: CASRGSSVRFNQPQHF; CDR3nt: TGTGCCAGCAGGGGCTCGAGTGTAAGGTTTAATCAGCCCCAGCATTTT
j_gene: TRBJ1-4; v_gene: TRBV5-1; abundance: -; d_gene: -; CDR3aa: CASRVGVATNEKLFF; CDR3nt: TGCGCCAGCAGGGTCGGAGTTGCAACTAATGAAAAACTGTTTTTT
j_gene: TRBJ2-7; v_gene: TRBV2; abundance: -; d_gene: -; CDR3aa: CASRGGPEQYF; CDR3nt: TGTGCCAGCAGGGGGGGGCCCGAGCAGTACTTC
j_gene: TRBJ2-7; v_gene: TRBV5-1; abundance: -; d_gene: TRBD1; CDR3aa: CASSLRGQGAVYEQYF; CDR3nt: TGCGCCAGCAGCTTAAGGGGACAGGGGGCCGTATACGAGCAGTACTTC
j_gene: TRBJ2-2; v_gene: TRBV6-1; abundance: -; d_gene: TRBD1; CDR3aa: CASSDFLGTGSTGELFF; CDR3nt: TGTGCCAGCAGTGATTTTCTCGGGACAGGGTCCACCGGGGAGCTGTTTTTT
j_gene: TRBJ2-5; v_gene: TRBV5-1; abundance: -; d_gene: -; CDR3aa: CASSLGREETQYF; CDR3nt: TGCGCCAGCAGCTTGGGAAGGGAGGAGACCCAGTACTTC
j_gene: TRBJ2-1; v_gene: TRBV11-2; abundance: -; d_gene: TRBD2; CDR3aa: CASSPRLASGTYNEQFF; CDR3nt: TGTGCCAGCAGCCCCCGGTTGGCTAGCGGAACGTACAATGAGCAGTTCTTC
j_gene: TRBJ2-3; v_gene: TRBV24-1; abundance: once; d_gene: -; CDR3aa: CATSDTTPDTQYF; CDR3nt: TGTGCCACCAGTGATACTACCCCAGATACGCAGTATTTT
j_gene: TRBJ1-2; v_gene: TRBV30; abundance: few; d_gene: -; CDR3aa: CAWKWTENPNYGYTF; CDR3nt: TGTGCCTGGAAATGGACTGAAAATCCTAACTATGGCTACACCTTC
j_gene: TRBJ1-2; v_gene: TRBV6-5; abundance: once; d_gene: -; CDR3aa: CASRDRQRAYGYTF; CDR3nt: TGTGCCAGCAGGGACCGGCAGAGGGCCTATGGCTACACCTTC
j_gene: TRBJ2-7; v_gene: TRBV18; abundance: -; d_gene: -; CDR3aa: CASSPSGGNSYEQYF; CDR3nt: TGTGCCAGCTCACCATCTGGAGGGAACTCCTACGAGCAGTACTTC
j_gene: TRBJ2-7; v_gene: TRBV10-3; abundance: -; d_gene: -; CDR3aa: CAISDQPPPSYEQYF; CDR3nt: TGTGCCATCAGTGATCAACCCCCCCCTAGTTACGAGCAGTACTTC
j_gene: TRBJ2-4; v_gene: TRBV7-2; abundance: few; d_gene: TRBD1; CDR3aa: CASSPGQINIQYF; CDR3nt: TGTGCCAGCAGCCCGGGACAGATAAACATTCAGTACTTC
j_gene: TRBJ2-2; v_gene: TRBV9; abundance: -; d_gene: TRBD2; CDR3aa: CASSSVAGGYTGELFF; CDR3nt: TGTGCCAGCAGCTCCGTAGCGGGGGGTTATACCGGGGAGCTGTTTTTT
j_gene: TRBJ2-3; v_gene: TRBV11-3; abundance: -; d_gene: TRBD2; CDR3aa: CASRGGSDSTDTQYF; CDR3nt: TGTGCCAGCAGGGGGGGGAGCGATAGCACAGATACGCAGTATTTT
j_gene: TRBJ2-7; v_gene: TRBV7-8; abundance: -; d_gene: TRBD2; CDR3aa: CASSFGLASHEQYF; CDR3nt: TGTGCCAGCAGCTTCGGACTAGCGAGTCACGAGCAGTACTTC
j_gene: TRBJ1-2; v_gene: TRBV28; abundance: once; d_gene: -; CDR3aa: CAGARAGRNYGYTF; CDR3nt: TGTGCCGGGGCCCGGGCTGGGAGGAACTATGGCTACACCTTC
j_gene: TRBJ2-3; v_gene: TRBV7-2; abundance: -; d_gene: TRBD2; CDR3aa: CASSLDLAGDSAQYF; CDR3nt: TGTGCCAGCAGCTTAGATCTAGCGGGGGATTCCGCGCAGTATTTT
j_gene: TRBJ1-1; v_gene: TRBV30; abundance: few; d_gene: -; CDR3aa: CAWSVPPRTEAFF; CDR3nt: TGTGCCTGGAGTGTCCCCCCCCGGACTGAAGCTTTCTTT
j_gene: TRBJ2-5; v_gene: TRBV30; abundance: -; d_gene: TRBD1; CDR3aa: CAWSIVTGGRETQYF; CDR3nt: TGTGCCTGGAGTATCGTGACAGGGGGACGAGAGACCCAGTACTTC
j_gene: TRBJ2-3; v_gene: TRBV5-4; abundance: -; d_gene: -; CDR3aa: CASSSFGWLDTQYF; CDR3nt: TGTGCCAGCAGCTCTTTCGGGTGGTTAGATACGCAGTATTTT
j_gene: TRBJ2-1; v_gene: TRBV14; abundance: -; d_gene: TRBD2; CDR3aa: CASSQDPFMSGKLNEQFF; CDR3nt: TGTGCCAGCAGCCAAGATCCCTTTATGAGCGGGAAACTGAATGAGCAGTTCTTC
j_gene: TRBJ2-3; v_gene: TRBV10-2; abundance: -; d_gene: -; CDR3aa: CASTKQLTDTQYF; CDR3nt: TGCGCCAGCACCAAACAGCTCACAGATACGCAGTATTTT
j_gene: TRBJ2-7; v_gene: TRBV6-2/TRBV6-3; abundance: few; d_gene: -; CDR3aa: CASSFTARGEQYF; CDR3nt: TGTGCCAGCAGTTTTACCGCCCGGGGCGAGCAGTACTTC
j_gene: TRBJ1-2; v_gene: TRBV4-3; abundance: few; d_gene: -; CDR3aa: CASSQEREFSGYTF; CDR3nt: TGCGCCAGCAGCCAAGAGAGGGAGTTCAGCGGCTACACCTTC
j_gene: TRBJ2-1; v_gene: TRBV5-1; abundance: -; d_gene: -; CDR3aa: CASSLAGDEQFF; CDR3nt: TGCGCCAGCAGCTTGGCTGGAGATGAGCAGTTCTTC
j_gene: TRBJ1-1; v_gene: TRBV12-3/TRBV12-4; abundance: once; d_gene: -; CDR3aa: CASRTTGNTEAFF; CDR3nt: TGTGCCAGCAGAACTACAGGGAACACTGAAGCTTTCTTT
j_gene: TRBJ2-5; v_gene: TRBV7-2; abundance: -; d_gene: -; CDR3aa: CASSSHRGETQYF; CDR3nt: TGTGCCAGCAGCTCGCACCGGGGTGAGACCCAGTACTTC
j_gene: TRBJ1-2; v_gene: TRBV7-9; abundance: -; d_gene: -; CDR3aa: CASSQRGGRLRGNYGYTF; CDR3nt: TGTGCCAGCAGCCAACGGGGTGGACGTTTACGAGGGAACTATGGCTACACCTTC
j_gene: TRBJ2-2; v_gene: TRBV9; abundance: once; d_gene: -; CDR3aa: CASTPSSGAGPGELFF; CDR3nt: TGTGCCAGCACGCCATCCTCGGGAGCAGGCCCCGGGGAGCTGTTTTTT
j_gene: TRBJ2-3; v_gene: TRBV7-3; abundance: once; d_gene: TRBD1; CDR3aa: CASSPGQGVQYF; CDR3nt: TGTGCCAGCAGCCCGGGACAGGGGGTCCAGTATTTT
j_gene: TRBJ2-2; v_gene: TRBV19; abundance: -; d_gene: -; CDR3aa: CASTGYTGELFF; CDR3nt: TGTGCCAGTACGGGTTACACCGGGGAGCTGTTTTTT
j_gene: TRBJ1-5; v_gene: TRBV27; abundance: -; d_gene: -; CDR3aa: CASSPLDRKNQPQHF; CDR3nt: TGTGCCAGCAGTCCCCTAGACAGGAAGAATCAGCCCCAGCATTTT